This entry describes one T cell receptor beta chain. Antigen unknown. These data are taken from a study of T cell responses to AZD1222 COVID-19 vaccine. Whole-study findings and limits: Mostly white British, mostly female donors; authors suggested clonal diversity may be underestimated.

V gave up 3 bases and J gave up 0 bases, with 11 bases separating them. The CDR3 is 15 residues long. From germline, CDR1 is SNHLY and CDR2 FYNNEI. The table came from immunoSEQ multiplex PCR; TCRdb's copy has only in-frame clones and leaves some out. The repertoire holds about 48,000 clones, with about nine tenths as singletons. The sample in question was peripheral blood, obtained 28 days after the second AZD1222 dose. The rearrangement uses TRBV2 and TRBJ2-5; D uncertain. The sequence came from an adult who received the AZD1222 COVID-19 vaccine. The CDR3 nucleotides are TGTGCCAGCAGTGAGGACGCGAGGTACCAAGAGACCCAGTACTTC. It translates to CASSEDARYQETQYF.